This T cell receptor (beta chain) emerged from a study of T cell changes during pregnancy in multiple sclerosis (dated by TCRdb to the late 2010s). Concerning the study at large: Changes in the T cell repertoire over the course of pregnancy were examined in this study in women with multiple sclerosis.

The germline V gene gives CDR1 as SQVTM and CDR2 as ANQGSEA. Clipping removes 6 bases from V and 7 bases from J, with 10 as the unmatched junction base count. Reading from cysteine to phenylalanine, the CDR3 counts 14 amino acids. Only the CDR3 DNA is retained, 42 bases long and in frame from the first base. Library preparation employed the immunoSEQ multiplex PCR assay. Entries here come from immuneACCESS through TCRdb and include only in-frame sequences with V and J called. Some clones fail to appear in such tables; in the studies checked, an unresolved V gene covers under half of the shortfall, and the cause of the remainder is unknown. The sample yields around 56,000 clones; 90% were counted once. The leading ten clones occupy around 2.2% of the sample. Concerning this clone itself: Its antigen has not been determined. Within one base of it there is no much larger clone, and no base qualities were kept.

The sequence links TRBV29-1 to TRBJ2-1, with 9 bases aligning to TRBD2. The receptor comes from a female donor in good health, enrolled as a control in a pregnancy study. Sample: peripheral blood, taken in the first trimester of pregnancy. The DNA is TGCAGCGTGGAGCCCCTAGCGGGAAGGAATGAGCAGTTCTTC. The resulting protein is CSVEPLAGRNEQFF.